Detailed here is one TCR beta chain. The antigen remains unidentified. Only in-frame clones appear in the TCRdb table, and some are missing; sequencing was by immunoSEQ multiplex PCR. The table lists over 65,000 clones, roughly nine tenths of them singletons. The data were obtained in a study of T cell responses to AZD1222 COVID-19 vaccine. Whole-study findings and limits: Spike-specific TCRs gained breadth and depth after people received two AZD1222 doses. Baseline serostatus was positive in only six AZD1222 recipients. Females outnumbered males among donors, who were mostly white British; clonal diversity was possibly underestimated.

Trimming removed 3 bases at V and 0 bases at J, with 8 bases between. From germline, CDR1 is LNHDA and CDR2 SQIVND (reference sequence). The CDR3 extends over 14 amino acids. Here the sequenced sample was peripheral blood, taken on day 0 of MenACWY control vaccination. The chain links TRBV19 to TRBJ1-1; D is possibly TRBD1 (6 bases). The sequence derives from an adult in good health. The CDR3 is CASSMDRLNTEAFF. Here the CDR3 DNA reads TGTGCCAGTAGTATGGACAGACTGAACACTGAAGCTTTCTTT.